The following is a T cell receptor (beta chain) sequence with its context. The data derive from a study of cytomegalovirus exposure and HLA in healthy donors. Vbeta (60) and Jbeta (13) primers were used in the PCR. Libraries were prepared by immunoSEQ multiplex PCR; TCRdb keeps only in-frame clonotypes and omits some of them. The data contain approximately 200,000 clones, roughly four fifths of them seen just once; the ten biggest clones take up about 1.9%. With 1 base clipped from V and 6 bases from J, the junction kept 8 bases outside the gene matches. CDR3 size: 16 residues. Germline V gene data show CDR1 as SGDLS and CDR2 as YYNGEE.

This rearrangement joins TRBV9 to TRBJ2-1; 9 nucleotides align to TRBD1. The sequenced material came from PBMCs. This TCR was sampled from a man younger than 45 in good health and CMV-seronegative. CDR3 DNA: TGTGCCAGCAGCGTACCCTGGGACAGGGCGGGCAATGAGCAGTTCTTC. Translation: CASSVPWDRAGNEQFF. The full variable domain, with the rest looked up from reference TRBV9 and TRBJ2-1, is DSGVTQTPKHLITATGQRVTLRCSPRSGDLSVYWYQQSLDQGLQFLIQYYNGEERAKGNILERFSAQQFPDLHSELNLSSLELGDSALYFCASSVPWDRAGNEQFFGPGTRLTVL.